These 15 T cell receptor beta chains were sequenced from one sample in a study of T cells in tuberculosis. Some clones are missing from TCRdb's copy, which holds only in-frame ones; the method was immunoSEQ multiplex PCR. The sample holds 35,000 to 40,000 clones, about 94% seen once. Sequenced: PBMCs. Every receptor here comes from a donor aged 10-29 years with latent tuberculosis or without tuberculosis infection. Some clones in this sample may be carry-over from other donors' samples.

The rearrangement links TRBV15 to TRBJ2-3, with a tentative D call TRBD1 (5 bases). The CDR3 is 17 amino acids. Per germline, CDR1 LNHNV and CDR2 YYDKDF (reference sequence). Trimming stripped 0 bases from V and 5 bases from J, with 18 bases between. The CDR3 protein is CATSRDMVGAWRDTQYF. CDR3 coding DNA: TGTGCCACCAGCAGAGATATGGTAGGGGCTTGGAGAGATACGCAGTATTTT.

This CDR3 reads CASSLGTATGELFF. The CDR3 DNA follows: TGTGCCAGCAGTTTAGGGACAGCTACCGGGGAGCTGTTTTTT. The V and J genes are TRBV27 and TRBJ2-2; TRBD1 agrees at 7 bases. Germline CDR1 reads MNHEY; CDR2 reads SMNVEV (reference sequence). The CDR3 length is 14 residues. Trimming at V came to 2 bases and at J to 5 bases, leaving 2 bases not matched to a gene.

The chain employs TRBV7-2 and TRBJ1-2; D may be TRBD1 (5 bases). Germline assignment: CDR1 SGHTA and CDR2 FQGNSA. Trimming shortened V by 1 base and J by 1 base, and 10 bases separated the two germline ends. This CDR3 has 15 amino acids. CDR3 sequence: CASSLVTGGNYGYTF. The DNA of the CDR3 is TGTGCCAGCAGCTTAGTGACGGGGGGTAACTATGGCTACACCTTC.

The V call is TRBV5-1, the J call TRBJ2-3; TRBD2 might be the D (6 bases). Trimming pared 3 bases from V and 4 bases from J, leaving 9 bases between. The germline gives CDR1 SGHRS, CDR2 YFSETQ. The CDR3 spans 13 residues. CDR3 sequence reads: CASSWDLSDTQYF. CDR3 DNA sequence: TGCGCCAGCAGCTGGGACTTATCAGATACGCAGTATTTT.

The chain combines TRBV29-1 with TRBJ1-1; no firm D call. V lost 7 bases and J 4 bases, leaving 19 bases between the germline ends. Germline V gene data show CDR1 as SQVTM and CDR2 as ANQGSEA. The CDR3 consists of 14 residues. The CDR3 region is CSAVEVQFGTEAFF. The DNA of the CDR3 is TGCAGCGCTGTGGAGGTTCAATTTGGCACTGAAGCTTTCTTT.

A single count supports this clone. V and J are TRBV5-4 and TRBJ1-3, with a tentative D call TRBD1 (5 bases). The CDR3 totals 16 residues. V shed 0 bases and J shed 7 bases, with 17 bases lying between them. Germline-derived CDR1 and CDR2 are SGHNT and YYREEE (reference sequence). CDR3 sequence (DNA): TGTGCCAGCAGCTTGGCGGCGCCGGGGGGTAGGAACACCATATATTTT. Translating it yields CASSLAAPGGRNTIYF.

This sequence joins TRBV11-2 and TRBJ1-1; D is uncertain. The germline V gene has CDR1 SGHAT and CDR2 FQNNGV. V gave up 1 base and J gave up 4 bases, with 7 bases separating them. CDR3 length: 13 residues. The CDR3 DNA is TGTGCCAGCAGCTTAGCTGAGGGCACTGAAGCTTTCTTT. Its protein is CASSLAEGTEAFF.

This chain links TRBV18 with TRBJ1-5; no definite D call. CDR1 is KGHSH and CDR2 is LQKENI in the germline V gene. V lost 0 bases and J lost 7, with 10 bases in between. CDR3 length: 14 residues. This CDR3 is CASSPPGGGQPQHF. CDR3 sequence (DNA): TGTGCCAGCTCACCACCCGGAGGTGGGCAGCCCCAGCATTTT.

The chain recombines TRBV30 with TRBJ2-3; D gene uncertain. Looked up from germline, CDR1 is GTSNPN and CDR2 is SVGIG (reference sequence). This CDR3 has 14 amino acids. V lost 2 bases to trimming and J lost 9 bases, with 18 bases between them. Here the CDR3 DNA reads TGTGCCTGGAGTTCGTCACGATTAACGAGGACGCAGTATTTT. As protein: CAWSSSRLTRTQYF.

The chain has TRBV2 and TRBJ2-2, with 8 bases identical to TRBD2. The V gene's germline CDR1 is SNHLY and CDR2 FYNNEI. There are 15 residues in the CDR3. V gave up 7 bases and J gave up 7 bases; unmatched junction bases: 11. This chain's CDR3 is CASNWDGGADGELFF. The DNA of the CDR3 is TGTGCCAGCAATTGGGACGGGGGGGCCGACGGGGAGCTGTTTTTT.

For the CDR3, the DNA is TGTGCCTGGAACCACGGGGACAATCAGCCCCAGCATTTT. Amino acids: CAWNHGDNQPQHF. This sequence joins TRBV30 and TRBJ1-5; no clear D gene. CDR1 is GTSNPN, CDR2 SVGIG, per germline (reference sequence). CDR3 length equals 13 residues. V shed 4 bases and J shed 3 bases, with 10 bases lying between them.

This chain joins TRBV27 and TRBJ2-7; a possible D gene is TRBD1 (6 bases). Germline V gene sequence: CDR1 MNHEY, CDR2 SMNVEV (reference sequence). There are 14 residues in the CDR3. V lost 5 bases and J lost 7, with 18 bases in between. CDR3 DNA: TGTGCCAGCAGTCCAACGACAGGAGCGCTTGAGCAGTACTTC. Amino acid sequence: CASSPTTGALEQYF.

V is TRBV5-6 and J is TRBJ2-3, with no clear D. V shed 0 bases and J shed 2 bases, with 16 bases lying between them. Germline V gene data show CDR1 as SGHDT and CDR2 as YYEEEE. The CDR3 has 17 amino acids. This CDR3 is CASSLEVRLASTDTQYF. The DNA of the CDR3 is TGTGCCAGCAGCTTGGAAGTACGATTAGCCTCCACAGATACGCAGTATTTT.

The chain recombines TRBV6-1 with TRBJ1-1; 7 nucleotides line up with TRBD1. Germline V lookup: CDR1 MNHNS, CDR2 SASEGT. The junction had 5 bases not matched to a gene; V was cut back by 6 bases and J by 4 bases. This CDR3 is 13 amino acids long. CDR3 sequence (DNA): TGTGCCAGCAGATCCAGGGGGTTCACTGAAGCTTTCTTT. It yields the protein CASRSRGFTEAFF.

The CDR3 reads CASSIGPRYGYTF. CDR3 sequence (DNA): TGTGCCAGTAGTATAGGGCCCCGCTATGGCTACACCTTC. This sequence joins TRBV19 and TRBJ1-2; D is uncertain. V shed 1 base and J shed 4 bases, with 7 bases lying between them. CDR3 length: 13 residues. Germline CDR1 and CDR2: LNHDA and SQIVND (reference sequence).